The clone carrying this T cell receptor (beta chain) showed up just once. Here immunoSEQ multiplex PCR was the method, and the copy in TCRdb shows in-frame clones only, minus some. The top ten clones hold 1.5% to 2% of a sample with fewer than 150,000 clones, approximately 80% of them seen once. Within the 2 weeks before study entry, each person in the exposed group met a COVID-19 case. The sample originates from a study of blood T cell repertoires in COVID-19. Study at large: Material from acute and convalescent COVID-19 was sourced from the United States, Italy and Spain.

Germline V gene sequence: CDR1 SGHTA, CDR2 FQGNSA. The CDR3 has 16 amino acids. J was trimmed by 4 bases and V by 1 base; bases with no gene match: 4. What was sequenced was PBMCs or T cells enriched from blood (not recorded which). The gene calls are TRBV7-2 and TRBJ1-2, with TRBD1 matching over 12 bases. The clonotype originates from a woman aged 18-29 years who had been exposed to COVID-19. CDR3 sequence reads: CASSLGGQGASYGYTF. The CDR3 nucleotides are TGTGCCAGCAGCTTAGGGGGACAGGGGGCTAGCTATGGCTACACCTTC.